Below are 10 T cell receptor beta chains sequenced from a single sample in a study of T cell responses to AZD1222 COVID-19 vaccine. TCRdb keeps only in-frame clones here, not all; method: immunoSEQ multiplex PCR. The sample includes over 85,000 clones, roughly 89% seen only once; the top ten take roughly 9%. The input for sequencing was peripheral blood, taken on day 0 of AZD1222 vaccination. All receptors come from an adult in good health.

The rearrangement uses TRBV30 and TRBJ2-7; D not certain. Germline values: CDR1 GTSNPN, CDR2 SVGIG (reference sequence). The length of the CDR3 is 10 residues. Trimming removed 5 bases from V and 0 bases from J, with 2 bases in between. CDR3 nucleotides: TGTGCCTGGGGCTCCTACGAGCAGTACTTC. Its protein is CAWGSYEQYF. Full variable domain (outside the CDR3, taken from reference TRBV30 and TRBJ2-7): SQTIHQWPATLVQPVGSPLSLECTVEGTSNPNLYWYRQAAGRGLQLLFYSVGIGQISSEVPQNLSASRPQDRQFILSSKKLLLSDSGFYLCAWGSYEQYFGPGTRLTVT.

The J gene is TRBJ2-1, the V gene TRBV7-8; D gene ambiguous. The CDR3 contains 16 residues. The V and J ends lost 5 bases and 4 bases respectively, with 18 bases between them. CDR1 is SGHVS, CDR2 FQNEAQ, per germline. The CDR3 nucleotides read TGTGCCAGCAGCACGATCACCGGAATTAAATACAATGAGCAGTTCTTC. This encodes CASSTITGIKYNEQFF.

The chain recombines TRBV4-3 with TRBJ2-7; 14 bases agree with TRBD2. With 1 base clipped from V and 6 bases from J, the junction kept 5 bases outside the gene matches. Germline V gene sequence: CDR1 LGHNA, CDR2 YSLEER. This CDR3 has 16 residues. DNA for the CDR3: TGCGCCAGCAGCCAAGGGACTAGCGGGGGGACCCCCGAGCAGTACTTC. It codes for CASSQGTSGGTPEQYF.

This chain uses TRBV5-1 with TRBJ2-7; D is unresolved. With 0 bases removed from V and 3 bases from J, the gap between germline ends came to 10 bases. CDR1 and CDR2 from the germline V gene are SGHRS and YFSETQ. The CDR3 has 14 residues. The CDR3 DNA is TGCGCCAGCAGCTTGGGGCAGGCCGACTACGAGCAGTACTTC. Translated, it gives CASSLGQADYEQYF.

The chain uses TRBV6-1 and TRBJ1-2, with 8 bases that match TRBD1. CDR3 length: 16 amino acids. V lost 1 base and J lost 5; bases outside the gene matches: 9. Germline V gives CDR1 MNHNS, CDR2 SASEGT. The CDR3, as DNA: TGTGCCAGCAGTGAAGGGCAGGGGGCGTTCATTTATGGCTACACCTTC. It is translated as CASSEGQGAFIYGYTF.

V usage is TRBV6-5 and J usage is TRBJ1-1, with D maybe TRBD1 (5 bases). The CDR3 spans 15 residues. Trimming took off 7 bases at V and 6 bases at J, with 21 bases between the two ends. CDR1 and CDR2 from the germline V gene are MNHEY and SVGAGI. The CDR3 nucleotides are TGTGCCAGCATTGGTCGGGTCCAGGGAAACGCTGAAGCTTTCTTT. Translation: CASIGRVQGNAEAFF.

The chain joins TRBV29-1 to TRBJ1-1, with a possible D match to TRBD1 (6 bases). The CDR3 totals 12 residues. Looked up from germline, CDR1 is SQVTM and CDR2 is ANQGSEA. Trimming took 8 bases from V and 9 from J, leaving 19 bases between them. The CDR3 spells CSIQLQGRKAFF. CDR3 nucleotides: TGCAGCATACAGTTACAGGGTCGAAAAGCTTTCTTT.

The chain joins TRBV3-1 (or the pseudogene TRBV3-2) to TRBJ2-1; D not certain. The V end lost 7 bases, the J end lost 5 bases, and 9 bases lay between the germline ends. Germline values: CDR1 LGHDT, CDR2 YNNKEL (reference sequence). The CDR3 contains 12 residues. The CDR3: CASTFGHNEQFF. CDR3 DNA sequence: TGTGCCAGCACCTTCGGGCACAATGAGCAGTTCTTC.

The J gene is TRBJ1-3, the V gene TRBV29-1; the D is unclear. Germline CDR1 and CDR2: SQVTM and ANQGSEA. Trimming left V 2 bases short and J 4 bases short, with 9 bases between. The CDR3 has 13 amino acids. This CDR3 reads CSVEREIGNTIYF. CDR3 DNA: TGCAGCGTTGAAAGGGAGATCGGAAACACCATATATTTT.

The chain couples TRBV6-5 to TRBJ1-1, with a tentative D call TRBD1 (6 bases). From germline, CDR1 is MNHEY and CDR2 SVGAGI. The CDR3 loop spans 15 amino acids. Trimming pared 2 bases from V and 4 bases from J, leaving 14 bases between. The CDR3 is CASSYAGGIGTEAFF. The CDR3, as DNA: TGTGCCAGCAGTTACGCCGGGGGCATTGGCACTGAAGCTTTCTTT.